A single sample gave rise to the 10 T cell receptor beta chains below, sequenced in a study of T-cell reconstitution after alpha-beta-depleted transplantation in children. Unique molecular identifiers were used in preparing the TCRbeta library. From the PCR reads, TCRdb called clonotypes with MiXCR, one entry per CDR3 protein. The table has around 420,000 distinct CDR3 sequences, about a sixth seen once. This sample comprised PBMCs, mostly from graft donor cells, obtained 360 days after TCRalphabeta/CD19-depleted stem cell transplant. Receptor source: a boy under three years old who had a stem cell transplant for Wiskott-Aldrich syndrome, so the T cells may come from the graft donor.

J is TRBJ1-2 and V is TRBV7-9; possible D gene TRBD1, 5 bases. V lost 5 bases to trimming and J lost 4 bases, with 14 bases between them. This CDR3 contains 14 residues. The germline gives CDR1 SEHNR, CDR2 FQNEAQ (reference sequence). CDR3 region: CASSRDSPSYGYTF. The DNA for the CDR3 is TGTGCCAGCAGCAGAGACAGCCCCTCCTATGGCTACACCTTC.

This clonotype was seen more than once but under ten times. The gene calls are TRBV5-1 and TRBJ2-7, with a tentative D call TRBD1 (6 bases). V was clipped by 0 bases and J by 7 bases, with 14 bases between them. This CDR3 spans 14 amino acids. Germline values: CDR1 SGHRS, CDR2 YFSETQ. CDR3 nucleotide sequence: TGCGCCAGCAGCTTGGTATCAGGGGAATGGGAGCAGTACTTC. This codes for CASSLVSGEWEQYF.

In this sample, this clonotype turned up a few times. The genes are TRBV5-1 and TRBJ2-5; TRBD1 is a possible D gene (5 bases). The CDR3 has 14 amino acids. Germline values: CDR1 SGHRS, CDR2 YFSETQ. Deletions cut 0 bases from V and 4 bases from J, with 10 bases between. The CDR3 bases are TGCGCCAGCAGCTTGGAGCAGGGTGGAGAGACCCAGTACTTC. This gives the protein CASSLEQGGETQYF.

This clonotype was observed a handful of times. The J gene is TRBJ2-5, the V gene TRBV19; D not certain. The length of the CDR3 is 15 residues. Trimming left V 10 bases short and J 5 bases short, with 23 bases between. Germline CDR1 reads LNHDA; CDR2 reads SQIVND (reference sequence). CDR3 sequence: CATSTRHSWIETQYF. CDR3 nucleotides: TGTGCCACCTCTACCCGGCACTCCTGGATTGAGACCCAGTACTTC.

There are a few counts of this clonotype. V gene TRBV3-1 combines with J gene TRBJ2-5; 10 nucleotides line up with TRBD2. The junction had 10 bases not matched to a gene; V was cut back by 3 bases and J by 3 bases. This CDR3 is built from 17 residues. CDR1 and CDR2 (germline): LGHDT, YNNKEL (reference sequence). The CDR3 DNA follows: TGTGCCAGCAGCCAGGGTCGCCGAGCGGGAGGGAAAGAGACCCAGTACTTC. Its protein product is CASSQGRRAGGKETQYF.

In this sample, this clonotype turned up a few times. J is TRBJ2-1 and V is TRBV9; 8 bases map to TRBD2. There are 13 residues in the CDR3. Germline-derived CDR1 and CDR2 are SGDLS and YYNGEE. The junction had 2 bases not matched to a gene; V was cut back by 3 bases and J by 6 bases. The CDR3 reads CASSGTSGNEQFF. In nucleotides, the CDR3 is TGTGCCAGCAGCGGCACTAGCGGCAATGAGCAGTTCTTC.

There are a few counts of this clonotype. The CDR3 DNA reads TGTGCCAGCAGTGTATACATAAGGGGGGATGGCTACACCTTC. Its translation is CASSVYIRGDGYTF. The chain carries TRBV12-3 or TRBV12-4 and TRBJ1-2; D is perhaps TRBD1 (6 bases). This CDR3 contains 14 residues. Trimming took 5 bases from V and 6 from J, leaving 16 bases between them.

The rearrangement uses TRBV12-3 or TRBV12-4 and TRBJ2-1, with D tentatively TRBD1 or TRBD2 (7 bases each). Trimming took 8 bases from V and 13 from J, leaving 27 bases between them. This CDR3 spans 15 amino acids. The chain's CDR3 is CASVKLGGTGGGQFF. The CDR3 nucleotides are TGTGCCAGCGTTAAGTTAGGGGGCACGGGAGGAGGCCAGTTCTTC.

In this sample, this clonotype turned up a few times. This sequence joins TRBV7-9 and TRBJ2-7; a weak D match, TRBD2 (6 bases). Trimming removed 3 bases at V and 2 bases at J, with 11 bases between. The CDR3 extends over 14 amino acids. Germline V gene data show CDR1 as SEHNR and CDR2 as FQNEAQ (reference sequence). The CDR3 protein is CASSLGLAPYEQYF. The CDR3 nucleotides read TGTGCCAGCAGCTTGGGGCTAGCGCCCTACGAGCAGTACTTC.

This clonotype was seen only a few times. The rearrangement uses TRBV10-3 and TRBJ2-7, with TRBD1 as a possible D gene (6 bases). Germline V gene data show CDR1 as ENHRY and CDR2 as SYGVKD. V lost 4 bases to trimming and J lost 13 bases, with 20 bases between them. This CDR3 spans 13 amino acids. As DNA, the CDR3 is TGTGCCATCAGTGTCCGGGACACCGCTGAATATTACTTC. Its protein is CAISVRDTAEYYF.